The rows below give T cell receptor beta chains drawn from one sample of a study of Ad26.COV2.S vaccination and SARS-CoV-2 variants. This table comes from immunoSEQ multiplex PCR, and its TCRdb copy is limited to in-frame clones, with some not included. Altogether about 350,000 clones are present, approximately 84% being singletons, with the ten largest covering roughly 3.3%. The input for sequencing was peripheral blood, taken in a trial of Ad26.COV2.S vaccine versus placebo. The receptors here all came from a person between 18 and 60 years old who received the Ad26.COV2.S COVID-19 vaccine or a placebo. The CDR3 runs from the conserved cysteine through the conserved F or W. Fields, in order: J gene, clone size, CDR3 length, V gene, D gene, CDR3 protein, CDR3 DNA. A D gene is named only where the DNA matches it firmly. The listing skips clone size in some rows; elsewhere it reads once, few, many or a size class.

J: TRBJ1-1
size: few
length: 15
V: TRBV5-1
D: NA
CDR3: CASSLESARGTEAFF
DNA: TGCGCCAGCAGCTTGGAGTCTGCCAGGGGCACTGAAGCTTTCTTT

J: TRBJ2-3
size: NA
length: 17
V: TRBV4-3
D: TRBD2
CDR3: CASSQDSAGGPYDTQYF
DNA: TGCGCCAGCAGCCAAGATTCGGCGGGGGGGCCCTACGATACGCAGTATTTT

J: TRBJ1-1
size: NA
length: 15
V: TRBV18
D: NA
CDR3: CASSPPQGLNTEAFF
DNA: TGTGCCAGCTCACCACCCCAGGGTTTGAACACTGAAGCTTTCTTT

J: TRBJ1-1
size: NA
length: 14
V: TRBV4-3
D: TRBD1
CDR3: CASRLQDREAEAFF
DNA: TGCGCCAGCAGACTTCAGGACAGGGAGGCTGAAGCTTTCTTT

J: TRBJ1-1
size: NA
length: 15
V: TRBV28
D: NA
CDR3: CASSLWTGTAVEAFF
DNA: TGTGCCAGCAGTTTGTGGACCGGGACGGCTGTTGAAGCTTTCTTT

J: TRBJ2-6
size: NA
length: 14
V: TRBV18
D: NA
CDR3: CASSPDSGANVLTF
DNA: TGTGCCAGCTCACCGGACTCTGGGGCCAACGTCCTGACTTTC

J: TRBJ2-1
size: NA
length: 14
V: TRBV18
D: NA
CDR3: CASSRPVVDNEQFF
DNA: TGTGCCAGCTCCCGTCCGGTCGTCGACAATGAGCAGTTCTTC

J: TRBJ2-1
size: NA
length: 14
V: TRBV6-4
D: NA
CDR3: CASSGGDPYNEQFF
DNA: TGTGCCAGCAGTGGGGGAGACCCCTACAATGAGCAGTTCTTC

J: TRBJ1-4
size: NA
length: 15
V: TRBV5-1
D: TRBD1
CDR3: CASSSGQGINEKLFF
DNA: TGCGCCAGCAGCTCTGGACAGGGCATTAATGAAAAACTGTTTTTT

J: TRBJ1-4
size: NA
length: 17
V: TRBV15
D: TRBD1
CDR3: CATSREGQGRGNEKLFF
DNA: TGTGCCACCAGCAGAGAGGGACAGGGTAGGGGAAATGAAAAACTGTTTTTT

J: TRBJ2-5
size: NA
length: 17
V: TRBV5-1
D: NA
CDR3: CASSRGAGALYQETQYF
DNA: TGCGCCAGCAGCAGGGGGGCGGGAGCTCTGTACCAAGAGACCCAGTACTTC

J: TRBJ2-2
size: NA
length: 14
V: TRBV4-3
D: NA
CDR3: CASSQESGPGELFF
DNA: TGCGCCAGCAGCCAAGAGTCGGGGCCCGGGGAGCTGTTTTTT

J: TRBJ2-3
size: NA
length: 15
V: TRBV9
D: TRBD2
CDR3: CASRKLAGSSDTQYF
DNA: TGTGCCAGCAGAAAACTAGCGGGGTCTTCAGATACGCAGTATTTT

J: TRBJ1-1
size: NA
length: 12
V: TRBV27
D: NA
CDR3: CASSSGNTEAFF
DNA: TGTGCCAGCAGTTCGGGGAACACTGAAGCTTTCTTT

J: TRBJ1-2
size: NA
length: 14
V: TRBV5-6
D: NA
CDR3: CASTSQTTNYGYTF
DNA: TGTGCCAGCACCTCTCAGACGACTAACTATGGCTACACCTTC

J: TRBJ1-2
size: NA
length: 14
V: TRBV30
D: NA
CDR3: CAWSTDRSNYGYTF
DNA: TGTGCCTGGAGTACAGACAGGAGTAACTATGGCTACACCTTC

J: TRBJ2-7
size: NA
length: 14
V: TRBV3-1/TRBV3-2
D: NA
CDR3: CASSQRRVTYEQYF
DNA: TGTGCCAGCAGCCAAAGGAGGGTGACCTACGAGCAGTACTTC